The 26 T cell receptor beta chains listed next were all sequenced from one sample in a study of shared clonotypes between healthy human individuals (dated by TCRdb to 2020 to 2022). CD8 naive samples were obtained by positive selection for CCR7 among CD45RO-negative cells, yielding a CD45RA+CCR7+ population from which TemRA cells were excluded. The library relied on the immunoSEQ multiplex PCR assay. In TCRdb, the immuneACCESS table is reduced to in-frame sequences with V and J assigned. These tables do not hold every clone; where another copy was compared, an unresolved V gene accounts for under half, and the others remain unexplained. Recorded for this sample are about 2.2 million clones; under 95% of them occurred a single time. The ten largest clonotypes hold approximately 1.7% of the sample. Sequencing input: naive CD8+ T cells from PBMCs. This sample's cell subset or site label indicates: CD45RA+CCR7+. These receptors were taken from a man aged 18-30 years in good health. Some clones in this sample may be carry-over from other donors' samples.

The DNA for the CDR3 is TGTGCCAGCAGTGACAGTCTAGTCGGGGAAAAACTGTTTTTT. Translating it yields CASSDSLVGEKLFF. The chain uses TRBV28 and TRBJ1-4; the D gene is possibly TRBD1 (5 bases). Germline CDR1 and CDR2: MDHEN and SYDVKM. V was clipped by 5 bases and J by 8 bases, with 15 bases between them. The CDR3 is made up of 14 amino acids. Variable domain in full (rest from reference TRBV28 and TRBJ1-4): DVKVTQSSRYLVKRTGEKVFLECVQDMDHENMFWYRQDPGLGLRLIYFSYDVKMKEKGDIPEGYSVSREKKERFSLILESASTNQTSMYLCASSDSLVGEKLFFGSGTQLSVL.

The chain has TRBV14 and TRBJ1-4, with D maybe TRBD1 (6 bases). Trimming pared 6 bases from V and 3 bases from J, leaving 14 bases between. CDR1 and CDR2 from the germline V gene are SGHDN and FVKESK. The length of the CDR3 is 15 residues. DNA of the CDR3: TGTGCCAGCAGGTCAAGAGGGGGGCCTAATGAAAAACTGTTTTTT. Its translation: CASRSRGGPNEKLFF.

About this clone: The same CDR3 arises from other DNA sequences in this sample as well. The rearrangement joins TRBV6-1 to TRBJ2-7; 7 nucleotides match TRBD2. CDR1 MNHNS and CDR2 SASEGT come from the germline V gene. V trimming: 3 bases; J trimming: 3 bases; junction bases outside the gene matches: 8. This CDR3 comprises 15 residues. CDR3 region: CASSETGTGGYEQYF. The CDR3 DNA follows: TGTGCCAGCAGTGAGACCGGGACGGGGGGCTACGAGCAGTACTTC.

The chain combines TRBV7-9 with TRBJ2-5, with D possibly matching TRBD1 (5 bases). Germline CDR1 SEHNR, CDR2 FQNEAQ (reference sequence). The CDR3 totals 13 residues. Trimming cost V 1 base and J 11 bases, with 14 bases left between them. This CDR3 is CASSLGPEPGQYF. In DNA form, the CDR3 reads TGTGCCAGCAGCTTAGGTCCGGAGCCAGGGCAGTACTTC.

This sequence joins TRBV13 and TRBJ1-1; a weak D match, TRBD1 (5 bases). This CDR3 has 17 residues. V lost 5 bases, J lost 3 bases, and 22 bases lay in between. Per the germline V gene, CDR1 is PRHDT and CDR2 is FYEKMQ (reference sequence). CDR3 amino acids: CASSPEETAGFDTEAFF. CDR3 DNA sequence: TGTGCCAGCAGCCCAGAAGAGACAGCGGGCTTCGACACTGAAGCTTTCTTT.

The rearrangement links TRBV27 to TRBJ2-5, with D uncertain. The CDR3 is 14 residues long. Germline V gene sequence: CDR1 MNHEY, CDR2 SMNVEV (reference sequence). With 4 bases removed from V and 4 bases from J, the gap between germline ends came to 13 bases. For the CDR3, the DNA is TGTGCCAGCAGTTCGGAGTGGGGTCGAGAGACCCAGTACTTC. Translating gives CASSSEWGRETQYF.

Here the CDR3 DNA reads TGTGCCTGGAGAGGTATTGGGGAGGGGACCCAAGAGACCCAGTACTTC. This translates into CAWRGIGEGTQETQYF. V usage is TRBV30 and J usage is TRBJ2-5; 7 nucleotides align to TRBD2. Unmatched junction bases numbered 11, after V lost 3 bases and J lost 1 base. The CDR3 extends over 16 amino acids. Looked up from germline, CDR1 is GTSNPN and CDR2 is SVGIG (reference sequence).

In DNA, the CDR3 is TGTGCCAGCAGTTACTCTGGGGGAGGCGAGCAGTACTTC. This codes for CASSYSGGGEQYF. The chain links TRBV6-6 to TRBJ2-7, with TRBD2 as a possible D gene (6 bases). From germline, CDR1 is MNHNY and CDR2 SVGAGI (reference sequence). CDR3 length equals 13 residues. Trimming took off 0 bases at V and 6 bases at J, with 9 bases between the two ends.

This chain links TRBV6-5 with TRBJ1-4; TRBD1 matches at 9 bases. This CDR3 region has 15 residues. CDR1 and CDR2 (germline): MNHEY, SVGAGI. The J segment lost 3 bases and the V segment lost 5 bases, leaving 4 bases of the junction unmatched. The CDR3 protein is CASSKQGAANEKLFF. The CDR3, as DNA: TGTGCCAGCAGTAAACAGGGGGCTGCTAATGAAAAACTGTTTTTT.

J is TRBJ1-3 and V is TRBV7-2, with D perhaps TRBD1 (5 bases). The CDR3 is 15 residues long. V lost 0 bases, J lost 0 bases, and 6 bases lay in between. CDR1 SGHTA and CDR2 FQGNSA come from the germline V gene. This chain's CDR3 is CASSLAQGSGNTIYF. The CDR3 region has the DNA TGTGCCAGCAGCTTAGCGCAGGGCTCTGGAAACACCATATATTTT.

This clone was seen just once. The chain carries TRBV7-6 and TRBJ1-1; D not resolved. The CDR3 is 13 amino acids. Germline values: CDR1 SGHVS, CDR2 FNYEAQ. With 4 bases removed from V and 4 bases from J, the gap between germline ends came to 10 bases. The CDR3 region is CASSSGGATEAFF. CDR3 DNA sequence: TGTGCCAGCAGCTCCGGAGGAGCCACTGAAGCTTTCTTT. The variable domain in full, with the rest retrieved from reference TRBV7-6 and TRBJ1-1, is GAGVSQSPRYKVTKRGQDVALRCDPISGHVSLYWYRQALGQGPEFLTYFNYEAQQDKSGLPNDRFSAERPEGSISTLTIQRTEQRDSAMYRCASSSGGATEAFFGQGTRLTVV.

This chain joins TRBV30 and TRBJ2-1, with a tentative D call TRBD1 (5 bases). The CDR3 covers 13 residues. V lost 1 base and J 4 bases, leaving 8 bases between the germline ends. Germline V gene sequence: CDR1 GTSNPN, CDR2 SVGIG (reference sequence). The CDR3 DNA follows: TGTGCCTGGAGTGGGGGCCGATACAATGAGCAGTTCTTC. Translating it yields CAWSGGRYNEQFF. Complete variable domain (other parts from reference TRBV30 and TRBJ2-1): SQTIHQWPATLVQPVGSPLSLECTVEGTSNPNLYWYRQAAGRGLQLLFYSVGIGQISSEVPQNLSASRPQDRQFILSSKKLLLSDSGFYLCAWSGGRYNEQFFGPGTRLTVL.

The V and J genes are TRBV28 and TRBJ2-7; D remains ambiguous. Germline V gene sequence: CDR1 MDHEN, CDR2 SYDVKM. This CDR3 is 14 amino acids long. V was shortened by 5 bases and J by 4 bases, with 15 bases between the two germline ends. The CDR3 coding sequence is TGTGCCAGCAGTCCCCGCGGCCGGAAATACGAGCAGTACTTC. It specifies CASSPRGRKYEQYF. The full variable domain, its missing parts supplied by reference TRBV28 and TRBJ2-7, is DVKVTQSSRYLVKRTGEKVFLECVQDMDHENMFWYRQDPGLGLRLIYFSYDVKMKEKGDIPEGYSVSREKKERFSLILESASTNQTSMYLCASSPRGRKYEQYFGPGTRLTVT.

The count of this clone is one. V gene TRBV4-1 combines with J gene TRBJ2-2; tentative D call: TRBD1 (5 bases). V was trimmed by 10 bases and J by 5 bases, leaving 17 bases between them. The length of the CDR3 is 14 residues. Germline loops: CDR1 MGHRA, CDR2 YSYEKL. CDR3 residues: CAISATAGTGELFF. CDR3 sequence (DNA): TGCGCCATTAGTGCGACAGCCGGAACCGGGGAGCTGTTTTTT.

The chain combines TRBV14 with TRBJ2-2; D uncertain. Germline CDR1 and CDR2: SGHDN and FVKESK. CDR3 length: 12 amino acids. V was shortened by 0 bases and J by 6 bases, with 2 bases between the two germline ends. CDR3 nucleotide sequence: TGTGCCAGCAGCCAAGAGGCCGGGGAGCTGTTTTTT. Translated, it gives CASSQEAGELFF.

The chain links TRBV5-1 to TRBJ1-3; 8 bases align to TRBD1. There are 17 residues in the CDR3. Germline CDR1 and CDR2: SGHRS and YFSETQ. Trimming cost V 0 bases and J 4 bases; bases outside gene matches: 9. The CDR3 coding sequence is TGCGCCAGCAGCTTGGGAGACAGGGGATCGGGGGGAAACACCATATATTTT. Protein: CASSLGDRGSGGNTIYF.

This clone has just one count. The J gene is TRBJ1-5, the V gene TRBV28, with D maybe TRBD1 (5 bases). V gave up 3 bases and J gave up 2 bases, with 8 bases separating them. From germline, CDR1 is MDHEN and CDR2 SYDVKM. This CDR3 has 14 amino acids. CDR3 DNA: TGTGCCAGCAGTTTCCCCAGGGGCAATCAGCCCCAGCATTTT. This gives the protein CASSFPRGNQPQHF. Full variable domain (remainder filled in from reference TRBV28 and TRBJ1-5): DVKVTQSSRYLVKRTGEKVFLECVQDMDHENMFWYRQDPGLGLRLIYFSYDVKMKEKGDIPEGYSVSREKKERFSLILESASTNQTSMYLCASSFPRGNQPQHFGDGTRLSIL.

The chain employs TRBV19 and TRBJ2-7, with 8 bases fitting TRBD1. Trimming at V came to 3 bases and at J to 8 bases, leaving 9 bases not matched to a gene. The CDR3 totals 14 residues. The germline CDR1 and CDR2 sequences are LNHDA and SQIVND (reference sequence). CDR3 sequence (DNA): TGTGCCAGTAGTATTTTGGCAGGGGGCGGTCAGCAGTACTTC. Protein product: CASSILAGGGQQYF.

V and J are TRBV27 and TRBJ2-7; D remains ambiguous. Trimming left V 6 bases short and J 5 bases short, with 17 bases between. Germline-derived CDR1 and CDR2 are MNHEY and SMNVEV (reference sequence). CDR3 length: 14 amino acids. The CDR3 DNA follows: TGTGCCAGCAGACCCTCCTGGGCCCCCCACGAGCAGTACTTC. Translation: CASRPSWAPHEQYF.

The chain links TRBV19 to TRBJ2-5; tentatively, D is TRBD1 or TRBD2 (6 bases each). Germline CDR1 is LNHDA and CDR2 is SQIVND (reference sequence). The CDR3 runs to 15 residues. V was shortened by 3 bases and J by 3 bases, with 14 bases between the two germline ends. CDR3 sequence: CASSIWGAVKETQYF. Here the CDR3 DNA reads TGTGCCAGTAGTATCTGGGGGGCTGTTAAAGAGACCCAGTACTTC.

The chain links TRBV27 to TRBJ2-5; the match to TRBD1 covers 9 bases. Germline V gene data show CDR1 as MNHEY and CDR2 as SMNVEV (reference sequence). V dropped 2 bases and J dropped 4; count of bases not matched to a gene: 14. The CDR3 totals 18 residues. The chain's CDR3 is CASSLLPGQGGMVETQYF. The DNA for the CDR3 is TGTGCCAGCAGTTTACTACCGGGACAGGGCGGGATGGTAGAGACCCAGTACTTC.

J is TRBJ2-3 and V is TRBV10-3; TRBD2 aligns across 8 bases. The CDR3 extends over 15 amino acids. Per the germline V gene, CDR1 is ENHRY and CDR2 is SYGVKD. V lost 6 bases to trimming and J lost 3 bases; unmatched junction nucleotides: 8. CDR3 DNA sequence: TGTGCCATCAGCCTTAAGCGGGAGTCAACAGATACGCAGTATTTT. Translated: CAISLKRESTDTQYF.

The rearrangement uses TRBV29-1 and TRBJ2-2; 7 bases match TRBD1. Germline-derived CDR1 and CDR2 are SQVTM and ANQGSEA. V gave up 6 bases and J gave up 9 bases; unmatched junction bases: 4. This CDR3 has 11 amino acids. The CDR3 loop reads CSVEQGWELFF. The DNA for the CDR3 is TGCAGCGTGGAACAGGGGTGGGAGCTGTTTTTT.

This clone showed up just a few times. The V and J genes are TRBV10-3 and TRBJ1-1, with D possibly being TRBD1 (5 bases). V was cut by 0 bases and J by 11 bases, with 13 bases left in between. This CDR3 is 13 amino acids long. CDR1 and CDR2 from the germline V gene are ENHRY and SYGVKD. The CDR3, as DNA: TGTGCCATCAGTGAGTCAACGGGACTGTGGGCTTTCTTT. It is translated as CAISESTGLWAFF.

The chain couples TRBV28 to TRBJ1-2, with D unresolved. The germline CDR1 and CDR2 sequences are MDHEN and SYDVKM. The V end lost 2 bases, the J end lost 4 bases, and 17 bases lay between the germline ends. This CDR3 contains 16 residues. The CDR3 DNA sequence: TGTGCCAGCAGTTTAACTGATGTGGGGAGGCTCTATGGCTACACCTTC. Its translation: CASSLTDVGRLYGYTF.

The V call is TRBV5-6, the J call TRBJ1-2, with D uncertain. Per germline, CDR1 SGHDT and CDR2 YYEEEE. This CDR3 contains 15 residues. The V and J ends lost 4 bases and 0 bases respectively, with 13 bases between them. The CDR3 bases are TGTGCCAGCAGCCTAGGACGGAAGACTAACTATGGCTACACCTTC. Amino acids: CASSLGRKTNYGYTF.